Listed below are T cell receptor beta chains from one sample, sequenced in a study of neoadjuvant anti-PD-1 for oral cavity cancer. Assay: immunoSEQ multiplex PCR; the TCRdb copy retains only in-frame clones and omits some. Altogether around 62,000 clones are present, 79% being singletons, with the ten largest covering 2.5% to 3%. This specimen was PBMCs, taken before nivolumab (anti-PD-1) treatment. The origin of the receptors is a person aged 40 to 85 with oral cavity squamous cell carcinoma. Both conserved end residues are part of each CDR3. The D gene is left open where the match is weak. The size field is filled for only some rows; it gives once, few, many or a size class.

d_call: -
j_call: TRBJ1-6
v_call: TRBV30
cdr3_length: 12
clone_size: -
cdr3_aa: CAWSGQQSPLHF
cdr3_nt: TGTGCCTGGAGTGGACAACAGTCACCCCTCCACTTT

d_call: -
j_call: TRBJ2-5
v_call: TRBV5-1
cdr3_length: 12
clone_size: -
cdr3_aa: CASRLTQETQYF
cdr3_nt: TGCGCCAGCCGACTTACCCAAGAGACCCAGTACTTC

d_call: -
j_call: TRBJ1-1
v_call: TRBV6-5
cdr3_length: 13
clone_size: -
cdr3_aa: CASSYKRNTEAFF
cdr3_nt: TGTGCCAGCAGTTACAAAAGGAACACCGAAGCTTTCTTT

d_call: -
j_call: TRBJ1-6
v_call: TRBV5-1
cdr3_length: 15
clone_size: -
cdr3_aa: CASSLVSAVNSPLHF
cdr3_nt: TGCGCCAGCAGCTTGGTCTCTGCGGTAAATTCACCCCTCCACTTT

d_call: TRBD1
j_call: TRBJ1-5
v_call: TRBV5-5
cdr3_length: 16
clone_size: -
cdr3_aa: CASSSDRAGGNQPQHF
cdr3_nt: TGTGCCAGCAGCTCCGACAGGGCAGGAGGCAATCAGCCCCAGCATTTT

d_call: -
j_call: TRBJ2-7
v_call: TRBV7-6
cdr3_length: 13
clone_size: few
cdr3_aa: CASSLGTQGEQYF
cdr3_nt: TGTGCCAGCAGCTTAGGGACACAGGGCGAGCAGTACTTC

d_call: TRBD2
j_call: TRBJ2-7
v_call: TRBV19
cdr3_length: 14
clone_size: once
cdr3_aa: CASKGAGGLHEQYF
cdr3_nt: TGTGCCAGTAAGGGAGCGGGGGGCCTCCACGAGCAGTACTTC

d_call: TRBD2
j_call: TRBJ2-2
v_call: TRBV19
cdr3_length: 17
clone_size: few
cdr3_aa: CASSPLAGGTHTGELFF
cdr3_nt: TGTGCCAGTAGTCCCCTAGCGGGGGGGACGCACACCGGGGAGCTGTTTTTT

d_call: -
j_call: TRBJ2-3
v_call: TRBV27
cdr3_length: 13
clone_size: -
cdr3_aa: CATHRGSSDTQYF
cdr3_nt: TGTGCCACCCACCGGGGGAGTTCAGATACGCAGTATTTT

d_call: TRBD1
j_call: TRBJ1-6
v_call: TRBV5-1
cdr3_length: 16
clone_size: few
cdr3_aa: CASSREGGGDNSPLHF
cdr3_nt: TGCGCCAGCAGCCGGGAGGGAGGGGGCGATAATTCACCCCTCCACTTT

d_call: TRBD1
j_call: TRBJ2-1
v_call: TRBV2
cdr3_length: 15
clone_size: -
cdr3_aa: CASSVPGQGLSEQFF
cdr3_nt: TGTGCCAGCAGTGTACCGGGACAGGGCTTAAGTGAGCAGTTCTTC

d_call: -
j_call: TRBJ2-7
v_call: TRBV27
cdr3_length: 14
clone_size: -
cdr3_aa: CASSLYPRSYEQYF
cdr3_nt: TGTGCCAGCAGTTTATACCCGCGATCCTACGAGCAGTACTTC

d_call: -
j_call: TRBJ2-5
v_call: TRBV10-1
cdr3_length: 14
clone_size: -
cdr3_aa: CASSETFGGETQYF
cdr3_nt: TGCGCCAGCAGTGAGACTTTCGGTGGAGAGACCCAGTACTTC

d_call: -
j_call: TRBJ1-4
v_call: TRBV5-1
cdr3_length: 14
clone_size: -
cdr3_aa: CASSLTGANEKLFF
cdr3_nt: TGCGCCAGCAGCCTTACCGGGGCTAATGAAAAACTGTTTTTT

d_call: TRBD2
j_call: TRBJ2-1
v_call: TRBV2
cdr3_length: 16
clone_size: -
cdr3_aa: CASRKGTSGRTDEQFF
cdr3_nt: TGTGCCAGCAGGAAGGGGACTAGCGGACGGACTGATGAGCAGTTCTTC

d_call: TRBD1
j_call: TRBJ1-5
v_call: TRBV28
cdr3_length: 16
clone_size: few
cdr3_aa: CASSAPDRAGNQPQHF
cdr3_nt: TGTGCCAGCAGTGCACCGGACAGGGCGGGCAATCAGCCCCAGCATTTT

d_call: TRBD2
j_call: TRBJ2-1
v_call: TRBV19
cdr3_length: 14
clone_size: -
cdr3_aa: CASSERGGRNEQFF
cdr3_nt: TGTGCCAGTAGTGAGCGGGGGGGCCGGAATGAGCAGTTCTTC

d_call: TRBD1
j_call: TRBJ2-5
v_call: TRBV7-9
cdr3_length: 14
clone_size: -
cdr3_aa: CASSFGTDQETQYF
cdr3_nt: TGTGCCAGCAGCTTTGGGACAGACCAAGAGACCCAGTACTTC

d_call: TRBD1
j_call: TRBJ1-2
v_call: TRBV7-3
cdr3_length: 17
clone_size: -
cdr3_aa: CASSLTGRTGGDYGYTF
cdr3_nt: TGTGCCAGCAGCTTAACTGGGCGGACAGGGGGGGACTATGGCTACACCTTC

d_call: -
j_call: TRBJ2-7
v_call: TRBV28
cdr3_length: 15
clone_size: -
cdr3_aa: CASSVRVPPKDEQYF
cdr3_nt: TGTGCCAGCAGTGTCCGGGTCCCGCCGAAAGACGAGCAGTACTTC

d_call: TRBD2
j_call: TRBJ2-7
v_call: TRBV4-1
cdr3_length: 17
clone_size: once
cdr3_aa: CASSQDSAGGPLGVQYF
cdr3_nt: TGCGCCAGCAGCCAAGATAGCGCGGGAGGGCCGCTTGGGGTGCAGTACTTC

d_call: -
j_call: TRBJ1-4
v_call: TRBV6-1
cdr3_length: 11
clone_size: -
cdr3_aa: CASSDPTELFF
cdr3_nt: TGTGCCAGCAGTGATCCAACGGAACTGTTTTTT

d_call: TRBD2
j_call: TRBJ2-7
v_call: TRBV9
cdr3_length: 16
clone_size: -
cdr3_aa: CASSVTSRAGVYEQYF
cdr3_nt: TGTGCCAGCAGCGTTACTTCTAGGGCGGGGGTCTACGAGCAGTACTTC

d_call: -
j_call: TRBJ2-5
v_call: TRBV5-1
cdr3_length: 15
clone_size: -
cdr3_aa: CASSLQRMYQETQYF
cdr3_nt: TGCGCCAGCAGCCTCCAGCGGATGTACCAAGAGACCCAGTACTTC

d_call: -
j_call: TRBJ1-4
v_call: TRBV11-2
cdr3_length: 16
clone_size: -
cdr3_aa: CASSLGAPGDNEKLFF
cdr3_nt: TGTGCCAGCAGCTTAGGTGCCCCAGGCGATAATGAAAAACTGTTTTTT

d_call: -
j_call: TRBJ1-2
v_call: TRBV7-8
cdr3_length: 14
clone_size: -
cdr3_aa: CASTPRDTNYGYTF
cdr3_nt: TGTGCCAGCACCCCGCGGGACACAAACTATGGCTACACCTTC

d_call: TRBD1
j_call: TRBJ1-2
v_call: TRBV11-2
cdr3_length: 14
clone_size: -
cdr3_aa: CASSPDRGPSGYTF
cdr3_nt: TGTGCCAGCAGCCCCGACAGGGGGCCGAGTGGCTACACCTTC

d_call: -
j_call: TRBJ2-7
v_call: TRBV11-2
cdr3_length: 16
clone_size: -
cdr3_aa: CASSSLEGGGSYEQYF
cdr3_nt: TGTGCCAGCAGCTCGCTTGAGGGGGGGGGCTCCTACGAGCAGTACTTC

d_call: -
j_call: TRBJ1-5
v_call: TRBV7-5
cdr3_length: 10
clone_size: -
cdr3_aa: CVRAGQPQHF
cdr3_nt: TGTGTCCGCGCCGGTCAGCCCCAGCATTTT

d_call: TRBD1
j_call: TRBJ2-5
v_call: TRBV27
cdr3_length: 16
clone_size: -
cdr3_aa: CASSLEGTGGQETQYF
cdr3_nt: TGTGCCAGCAGTTTAGAGGGGACAGGGGGCCAAGAGACCCAGTACTTC

d_call: -
j_call: TRBJ2-2
v_call: TRBV11-1
cdr3_length: 15
clone_size: -
cdr3_aa: CASSVLGTHTGELFF
cdr3_nt: TGTGCCAGCAGCGTTCTAGGGACGCACACCGGGGAGCTGTTTTTT

d_call: -
j_call: TRBJ1-6
v_call: TRBV6-1
cdr3_length: 15
clone_size: -
cdr3_aa: CASSERGSNNSPLHF
cdr3_nt: TGTGCCAGCAGTGAAAGAGGCAGCAATAATTCACCCCTCCACTTT

d_call: TRBD1
j_call: TRBJ1-2
v_call: TRBV14
cdr3_length: 16
clone_size: -
cdr3_aa: CASSQVRGQGPYGYTF
cdr3_nt: TGTGCCAGCAGCCAAGTTCGGGGACAGGGTCCCTATGGCTACACCTTC

d_call: TRBD1
j_call: TRBJ1-2
v_call: TRBV27
cdr3_length: 15
clone_size: -
cdr3_aa: CASIATTGAHYGYTF
cdr3_nt: TGTGCCAGCATCGCCACGACAGGGGCACACTATGGCTACACCTTC

d_call: TRBD2
j_call: TRBJ2-3
v_call: TRBV10-3
cdr3_length: 15
clone_size: -
cdr3_aa: CAISKTSGTTDTQYF
cdr3_nt: TGTGCCATCAGTAAGACTAGCGGGACCACAGATACGCAGTATTTT

d_call: -
j_call: TRBJ1-5
v_call: TRBV7-2
cdr3_length: 12
clone_size: -
cdr3_aa: CASSLRGGFQHF
cdr3_nt: TGTGCCAGCAGCTTAAGGGGGGGCTTCCAGCATTTT

d_call: -
j_call: TRBJ2-7
v_call: TRBV11-2
cdr3_length: 15
clone_size: -
cdr3_aa: CASSLDLQYTYEQYF
cdr3_nt: TGTGCCAGCAGCTTAGATTTACAGTATACCTACGAGCAGTACTTC

d_call: -
j_call: TRBJ2-5
v_call: TRBV2
cdr3_length: 10
clone_size: -
cdr3_aa: CASRKETQYF
cdr3_nt: TGTGCCAGCAGGAAAGAGACCCAGTACTTC

d_call: -
j_call: TRBJ2-1
v_call: TRBV11-2
cdr3_length: 12
clone_size: -
cdr3_aa: CASSAQGVEQFF
cdr3_nt: TGTGCCAGCAGCGCACAGGGAGTCGAGCAGTTCTTC

d_call: TRBD1
j_call: TRBJ1-1
v_call: TRBV7-8
cdr3_length: 13
clone_size: once
cdr3_aa: CASRQGPNTEAFF
cdr3_nt: TGTGCCAGCCGACAGGGACCGAACACTGAAGCTTTCTTT

d_call: TRBD2
j_call: TRBJ2-7
v_call: TRBV28
cdr3_length: 12
clone_size: -
cdr3_aa: CASRAGVWEQYF
cdr3_nt: TGTGCCAGCAGGGCGGGAGTGTGGGAGCAGTACTTC

d_call: -
j_call: TRBJ1-1
v_call: TRBV19
cdr3_length: 11
clone_size: -
cdr3_aa: CASTENTEAFF
cdr3_nt: TGTGCCAGTACAGAGAACACTGAAGCTTTCTTT